This T cell receptor beta chain was captured in a study of cytomegalovirus exposure and HLA in healthy donors. Findings and caveats of the study: Researchers catalogued roughly 150 TCR beta chains as cytomegalovirus-associated. The classifier reportedly diagnosed cytomegalovirus status with high sensitivity and specificity. Further analysis, carried out later, found HLA-associated TCR beta chains more clonally expanded than equally common other chains.

The germline gives CDR1 MGHRA, CDR2 YSYEKL. The CDR3 length is 17 residues. The V and J ends lost 1 base and 0 bases, in that order; junction bases with no gene match: 5. PCR employed 60 Vbeta and 13 Jbeta primers. This table comes from immunoSEQ multiplex PCR, and its TCRdb copy is limited to in-frame clones, with some not included. The sample records under 200,000 clones, more than 65% being singletons. With regard to this clone: The antigen remains unidentified.

This chain links TRBV4-1 with TRBJ1-2, with 10 bases fitting TRBD1. The sample comprised PBMCs. This TCR was sampled from a woman between 40 and 50 years old in good health and CMV-seropositive. The CDR3 reads CASSQVLDRGPNYGYTF. For the CDR3, the DNA is TGCGCCAGCAGCCAAGTACTTGACAGGGGGCCTAACTATGGCTACACCTTC.